This T cell receptor beta chain was documented in a study of CD8 T cells in Susac syndrome. The CDR3 has 15 amino acids. The germline V gene encodes CDR1 DFQATT and CDR2 SNEGSKA (reference sequence). With V trimmed by 2 bases and J by 3 bases, 8 bases remained unmatched. An input of about 0.5 to 1 ug of RNA was subjected to reverse transcription using random hexamers. Using its own MiXCR run on the immunoSEQ multiplex PCR reads, TCRdb lists one record per CDR3 protein. Of 150,000 to 200,000 distinct CDR3 sequences listed, over 85% are singletons. High-throughput TCR beta sequencing covered peripheral CD8+ and CD4+ T cells. Negative isolation yielded the CD8+ and CD4+ T cells, while FACS enriched the TEMRA cells.

Source material: CD4+ T cells from PBMCs. The genes are TRBV20-1 and TRBJ2-7; 9 bases line up with TRBD2. This clonotype originated in a human donor in good health. The CDR3 DNA sequence: TGCAGTGCTAGACGAGCGGGGGGTAATATCTACGAGCAGTACTTC. Translating gives CSARRAGGNIYEQYF.